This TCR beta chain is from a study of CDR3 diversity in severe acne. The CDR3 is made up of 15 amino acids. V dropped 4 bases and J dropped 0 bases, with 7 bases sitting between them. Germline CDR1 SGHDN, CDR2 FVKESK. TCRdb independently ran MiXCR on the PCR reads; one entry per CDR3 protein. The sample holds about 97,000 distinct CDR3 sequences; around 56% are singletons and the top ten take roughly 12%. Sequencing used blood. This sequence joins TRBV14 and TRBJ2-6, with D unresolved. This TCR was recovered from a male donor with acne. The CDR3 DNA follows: TGTGCCAGCAGCCCCGTCCACTCTGGGGCCAACGTCCTGACTTTC. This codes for CASSPVHSGANVLTF.